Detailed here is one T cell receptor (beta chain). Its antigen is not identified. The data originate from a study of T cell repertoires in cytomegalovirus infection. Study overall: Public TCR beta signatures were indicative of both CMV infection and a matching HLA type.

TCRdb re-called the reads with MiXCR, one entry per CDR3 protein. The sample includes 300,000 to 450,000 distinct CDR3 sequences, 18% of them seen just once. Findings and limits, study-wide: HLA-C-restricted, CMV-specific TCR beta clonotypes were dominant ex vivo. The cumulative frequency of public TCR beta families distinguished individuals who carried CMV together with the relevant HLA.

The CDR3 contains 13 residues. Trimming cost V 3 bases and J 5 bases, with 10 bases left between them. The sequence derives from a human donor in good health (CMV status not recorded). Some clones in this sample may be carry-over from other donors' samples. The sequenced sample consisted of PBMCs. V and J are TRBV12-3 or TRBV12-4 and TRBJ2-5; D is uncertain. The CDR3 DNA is TGTGCCAGCAGTTTGATAAGTCCGGAGACCCAGTACTTC. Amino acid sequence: CASSLISPETQYF.